The next 15 T cell receptor beta chains were all read from a single sample in a study of cytomegalovirus exposure and HLA in healthy donors. The PCR had 60 Vbeta and 13 Jbeta primers. Only in-frame clones appear in the TCRdb table, and some are missing; sequencing was by immunoSEQ multiplex PCR. This sample has some 150,000 clones, with roughly four fifths found just once. The sample taken for sequencing was PBMCs. The receptors derive from a man younger than 40 in good health and CMV-seropositive.

The DNA of the CDR3 is TGTGCCAGTAGTCCACAGGGGGCAGGTACTGAAGCTTTCTTT. Translating gives CASSPQGAGTEAFF. The chain couples TRBV19 to TRBJ1-1; TRBD1 aligns across 9 bases. The CDR3 loop spans 14 amino acids. V was pared by 5 bases and J by 5 bases, with 6 bases of the junction left unmatched. Germline CDR1 reads LNHDA; CDR2 reads SQIVND (reference sequence). Full variable domain (outside the CDR3, taken from reference TRBV19 and TRBJ1-1): DGGITQSPKYLFRKEGQNVTLSCEQNLNHDAMYWYRQDPGQGLRLIYYSQIVNDFQKGDIAEGYSVSREKKESFPLTVTSAQKNPTAFYLCASSPQGAGTEAFFGQGTRLTVV.

The gene calls are TRBV28 and TRBJ1-5; possible D gene TRBD1, 6 bases. CDR1 and CDR2 from the germline V gene are MDHEN and SYDVKM. The CDR3 is 15 residues long. The V gene lost 3 bases and the J gene lost 5 bases, with 14 bases spanning the gap. CDR3 bases: TGTGCCAGCAGTTTCTGGACAGCCAACTATCAGCCCCAGCATTTT. Translation gives CASSFWTANYQPQHF.

V gene TRBV5-1 combines with J gene TRBJ2-1; TRBD2 agrees at 11 bases. In germline, CDR1 is SGHRS, CDR2 YFSETQ. J lost 6 bases, V lost 0 bases, and 2 bases had no gene match. This CDR3 contains 15 residues. The CDR3, as DNA: TGCGCCAGCAGCTTGGGACTAGCGGGACTCAATGAGCAGTTCTTC. Translated, it gives CASSLGLAGLNEQFF.

The rearrangement joins TRBV7-2 to TRBJ1-2, with TRBD1 matching 9 bases. V lost 0 bases, J lost 13 bases, and 12 bases stayed unmatched. The CDR3 loop spans 15 amino acids. Germline lookup yields CDR1 SGHTA and CDR2 FQGNSA. Here the CDR3 DNA reads TGTGCCAGCAGCTTAGCGCCGGGACAGGGAAAACTTCTCACCTTC. Its translation: CASSLAPGQGKLLTF.

The V and J genes are TRBV5-1 and TRBJ2-3, with 7 bases aligning to TRBD2. The junction had 8 bases not matched to a gene; V was cut back by 0 bases and J by 4 bases. Germline CDR1 SGHRS, CDR2 YFSETQ. The CDR3 is 16 residues long. The CDR3, as DNA: TGCGCCAGCAGCTTGGTGGTGGGCGGGGGAGCAGATACGCAGTATTTT. Translating gives CASSLVVGGGADTQYF. Complete variable domain (other parts from reference TRBV5-1 and TRBJ2-3): KAGVTQTPRYLIKTRGQQVTLSCSPISGHRSVSWYQQTPGQGLQFLFEYFSETQRNKGNFPGRFSGRQFSNSRSEMNVSTLELGDSALYLCASSLVVGGGADTQYFGPGTRLTVL.

The chain links TRBV18 to TRBJ1-1, with TRBD1 matching over 10 bases. V lost 2 bases to trimming and J lost 4 bases; unmatched junction nucleotides: 4. The CDR3 totals 15 residues. CDR1 and CDR2 from the germline V gene are KGHSH and LQKENI. In DNA form, the CDR3 reads TGTGCCAGCTCACCAGGGACAGGGGAGCTCACTGAAGCTTTCTTT. As protein: CASSPGTGELTEAFF.

The chain joins TRBV6-5 to TRBJ2-1; the D gene is possibly TRBD2 (6 bases). CDR1 is MNHEY and CDR2 is SVGAGI in the germline V gene. The CDR3 has 13 amino acids. Trimming stripped 5 bases from V and 4 bases from J, with 9 bases between. Here the CDR3 reads CASSISGYNEQFF. The CDR3 DNA reads TGTGCCAGCAGTATTAGCGGTTACAATGAGCAGTTCTTC.

The V call is TRBV28, the J call TRBJ2-1; TRBD2 aligns across 13 bases. The trim removed 6 bases at V and 5 bases at J, leaving 16 bases unmatched. Germline V gene lookup returns CDR1 MDHEN and CDR2 SYDVKM. CDR3 length: 19 amino acids. As DNA, the CDR3 is TGTGCCAGCAGCCCCAGGGACATAGGGGGACTAGCGGGAAACAATGAGCAGTTCTTC. As protein: CASSPRDIGGLAGNNEQFF.

The chain carries TRBV19 and TRBJ2-1; no firm D call. Germline V gives CDR1 LNHDA, CDR2 SQIVND (reference sequence). Trimming removed 7 bases at V and 3 bases at J, with 10 bases between. This CDR3 has 13 residues. CDR3 sequence reads: CASTHTVYNEQFF. CDR3 in DNA: TGTGCCAGTACTCATACTGTCTACAATGAGCAGTTCTTC.

About this clone itself: At one end the junction does not follow the germline gene, possibly because of a read error. This chain uses TRBV11-1 with TRBJ2-7, with D possibly being TRBD2 (5 bases). This CDR3 is built from 12 residues. Germline assignment: CDR1 SGHAT and CDR2 FQDESV (reference sequence). CDR3 bases: TGTGCCAGCAGCTTGGACTCCCACGAGCAGTACTTC. It is translated as CASSLDSHEQYF.

The chain carries TRBV25-1 and TRBJ1-4, with 10 bases aligning to TRBD1. CDR1 and CDR2 (germline): MGHDK, SYGVNS. The V gene end was trimmed by 3 bases and the J gene end by 9 bases; junction bases not matched to a gene: 1. This CDR3 is 13 amino acids long. In DNA, the CDR3 is TGTGCCAGCAGTGAGACAGGGGGCCAAAAACTGTTTTTT. Residues: CASSETGGQKLFF.

The chain carries TRBV27 and TRBJ2-1; TRBD2 matches 13 bases. Germline values: CDR1 MNHEY, CDR2 SMNVEV (reference sequence). This CDR3 comprises 17 residues. V was clipped by 6 bases and J by 7 bases; unmatched bases: 12. The CDR3 is CASSPRPQLAGGNEQFF. In DNA form, the CDR3 reads TGTGCCAGCAGCCCAAGGCCTCAACTAGCGGGGGGGAATGAGCAGTTCTTC.

V is TRBV19 and J is TRBJ2-3, with D unclear. The CDR3 extends over 14 amino acids. Trimming took off 5 bases at V and 2 bases at J, with 11 bases between the two ends. CDR1 and CDR2 from the germline V gene are LNHDA and SQIVND (reference sequence). The CDR3 DNA follows: TGTGCCAGTAGTCCCGGGTCCTCCACAGATACGCAGTATTTT. Amino acid sequence: CASSPGSSTDTQYF.

The chain uses TRBV6-4 and TRBJ2-3, with no clear D. CDR1 is MRHNA, CDR2 SNTAGT, per germline. The CDR3 is 13 amino acids. Trimming took 6 bases from V and 0 from J, leaving 7 bases between them. CDR3 coding DNA: TGTGCCAGCAGCCAGACTAGCACAGATACGCAGTATTTT. Protein sequence: CASSQTSTDTQYF.

The V gene is TRBV28, the J gene TRBJ2-7, with TRBD1 matching over 8 bases. After removal of 5 bases from V and 2 bases from J, the junction contained 5 bases not matched to a gene. The CDR3 spans 14 residues. Looked up from germline, CDR1 is MDHEN and CDR2 is SYDVKM. CDR3 nucleotide sequence: TGTGCCAGCAGTCCCGGACAGGGAGCCTACGAGCAGTACTTC. Amino acid sequence: CASSPGQGAYEQYF. Full variable domain (remainder filled in from reference TRBV28 and TRBJ2-7): DVKVTQSSRYLVKRTGEKVFLECVQDMDHENMFWYRQDPGLGLRLIYFSYDVKMKEKGDIPEGYSVSREKKERFSLILESASTNQTSMYLCASSPGQGAYEQYFGPGTRLTVT.